The entry below gives a single T cell receptor beta chain sequence along with its context. One junction end disagrees with the germline gene, perhaps due to a read error. The entry originates in a study of blood T cell repertoires in COVID-19. The method was immunoSEQ multiplex PCR; TCRdb's version includes in-frame clones alone and lacks a portion of them. The sample gives about 230,000 clones, about nine tenths of which show up once; roughly a sixth is in the top ten. The TCR sequence derives from a man younger than 30 who had recovered from COVID-19. The sample consisted of PBMCs or T cells enriched from blood (not recorded which).

CDR3 amino acids: CAGSPGGARQPQHF. DNA of the CDR3: TGTGCCGGCAGCCCCGGAGGGGCGCGTCAGCCCCAGCATTTT. The chain combines TRBV6-5 with TRBJ1-5; weak D call: TRBD1 (5 bases). This CDR3 region has 14 residues. The germline CDR1 and CDR2 sequences are MNHEY and SVGAGI.